This T cell receptor (beta chain) comes out of a study of shared clonotypes between healthy human individuals. From germline, CDR1 is SGHDT and CDR2 YYEEEE. Trimming removed 7 bases at V and 0 bases at J, with 10 bases between. CDR3 length: 14 residues. Sorted-subset replicate PCR reactions contained roughly 200 ng DNA, corresponding to some 30,000 T cell genomes. Data came from immunoSEQ multiplex PCR; TCRdb stores just in-frame clones and leaves some out. The sample lists about a million clones; roughly 80% were seen once. The V and J genes are TRBV5-6 and TRBJ1-4; a weak D match, TRBD1 (6 bases). The receptor was isolated from a man aged 18-30 years in good health. Some clones in this sample may be carry-over from other donors' samples. The sample comprised memory CD4+ T cells from PBMCs. Subset of the sample: CD45RA-negative fraction. In DNA form, the CDR3 reads TGTGCCAGCGGGACAACCCCAACTAATGAAAAACTGTTTTTT. The encoded protein is CASGTTPTNEKLFF.